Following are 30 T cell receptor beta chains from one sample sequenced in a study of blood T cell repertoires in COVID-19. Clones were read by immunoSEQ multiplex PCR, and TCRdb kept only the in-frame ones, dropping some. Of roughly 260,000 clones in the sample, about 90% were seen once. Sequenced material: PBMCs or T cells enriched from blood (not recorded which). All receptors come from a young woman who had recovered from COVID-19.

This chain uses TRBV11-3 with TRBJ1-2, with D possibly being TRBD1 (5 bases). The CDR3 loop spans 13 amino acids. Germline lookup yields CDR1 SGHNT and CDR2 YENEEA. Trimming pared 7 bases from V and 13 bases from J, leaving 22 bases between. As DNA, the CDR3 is TGTGCCAGCACCTCGGGGGGTTCTACTAGGCTCACCTTC. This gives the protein CASTSGGSTRLTF.

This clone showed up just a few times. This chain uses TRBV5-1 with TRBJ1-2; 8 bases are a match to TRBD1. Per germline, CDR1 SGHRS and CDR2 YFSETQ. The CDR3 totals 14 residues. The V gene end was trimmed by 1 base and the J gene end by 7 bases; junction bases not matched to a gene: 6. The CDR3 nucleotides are TGCGCCAGCAGCTTGTCCACCGGGACAGGTGGCTACACCTTC. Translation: CASSLSTGTGGYTF.

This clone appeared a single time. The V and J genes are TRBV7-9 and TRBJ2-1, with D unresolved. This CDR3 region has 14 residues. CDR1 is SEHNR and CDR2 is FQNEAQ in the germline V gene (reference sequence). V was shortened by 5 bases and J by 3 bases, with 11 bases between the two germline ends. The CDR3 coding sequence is TGTGCCAGCAGCCGAGACACCTTCTACAATGAGCAGTTCTTC. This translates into CASSRDTFYNEQFF.

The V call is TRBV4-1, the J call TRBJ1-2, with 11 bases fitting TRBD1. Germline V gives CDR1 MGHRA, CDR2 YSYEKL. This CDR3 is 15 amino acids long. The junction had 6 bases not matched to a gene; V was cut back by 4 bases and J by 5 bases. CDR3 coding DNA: TGCGCCAGCAGCCCCACCCGGGACAGGGGGTATGGCTACACCTTC. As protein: CASSPTRDRGYGYTF.

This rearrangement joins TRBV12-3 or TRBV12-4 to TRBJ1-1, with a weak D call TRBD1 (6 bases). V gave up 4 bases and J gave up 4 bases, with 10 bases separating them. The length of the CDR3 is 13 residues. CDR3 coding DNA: TGTGCCAGCAGTTCATGGGGGCGCACTGAAGCTTTCTTT. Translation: CASSSWGRTEAFF.

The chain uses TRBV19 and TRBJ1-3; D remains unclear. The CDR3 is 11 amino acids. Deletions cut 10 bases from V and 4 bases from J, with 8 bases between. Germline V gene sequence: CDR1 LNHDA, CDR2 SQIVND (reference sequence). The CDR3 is CATRRGNTIYF. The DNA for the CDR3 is TGTGCCACCCGGCGGGGAAACACCATATATTTT.

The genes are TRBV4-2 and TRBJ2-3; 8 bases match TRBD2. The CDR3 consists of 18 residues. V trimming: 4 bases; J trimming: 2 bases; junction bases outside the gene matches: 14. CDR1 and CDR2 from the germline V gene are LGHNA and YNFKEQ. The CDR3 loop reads CASSPRRFAGGPTDTQYF. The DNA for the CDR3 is TGTGCCAGCAGCCCCCGACGATTTGCGGGGGGCCCCACAGATACGCAGTATTTT.

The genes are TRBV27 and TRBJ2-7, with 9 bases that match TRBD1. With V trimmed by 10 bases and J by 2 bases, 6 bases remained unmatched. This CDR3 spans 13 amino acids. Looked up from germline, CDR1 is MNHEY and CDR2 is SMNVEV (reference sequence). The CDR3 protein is CATKQGAAYEQYF. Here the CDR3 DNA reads TGTGCCACCAAACAGGGGGCAGCCTACGAGCAGTACTTC.

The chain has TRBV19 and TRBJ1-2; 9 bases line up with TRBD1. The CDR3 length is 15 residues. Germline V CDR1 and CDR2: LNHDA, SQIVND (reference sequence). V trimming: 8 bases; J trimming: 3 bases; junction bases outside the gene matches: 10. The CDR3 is CASSDPGQGDYGYTF. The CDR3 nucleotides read TGTGCCAGTTCGGACCCGGGACAGGGTGACTATGGCTACACCTTC.

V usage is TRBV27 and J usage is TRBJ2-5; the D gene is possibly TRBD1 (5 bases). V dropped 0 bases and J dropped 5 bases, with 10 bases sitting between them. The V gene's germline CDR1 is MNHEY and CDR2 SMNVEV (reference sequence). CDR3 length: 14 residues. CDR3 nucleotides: TGTGCCAGCAGTTTATCAGCCAGGGATGAGACCCAGTACTTC. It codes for CASSLSARDETQYF.

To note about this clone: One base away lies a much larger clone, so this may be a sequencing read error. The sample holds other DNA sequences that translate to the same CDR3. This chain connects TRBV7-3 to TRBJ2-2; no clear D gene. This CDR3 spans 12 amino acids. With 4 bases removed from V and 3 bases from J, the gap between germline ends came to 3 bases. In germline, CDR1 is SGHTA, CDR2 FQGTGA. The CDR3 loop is CASSSDTGELFF. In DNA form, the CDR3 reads TGTGCCAGCAGCTCAGACACCGGGGAGCTGTTTTTT.

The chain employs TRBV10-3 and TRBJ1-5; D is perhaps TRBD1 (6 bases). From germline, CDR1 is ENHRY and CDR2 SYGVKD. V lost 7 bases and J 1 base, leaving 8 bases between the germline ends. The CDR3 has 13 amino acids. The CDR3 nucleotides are TGTGCCATCACAGGGGAAAGCAATCAGCCCCAGCATTTT. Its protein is CAITGESNQPQHF.

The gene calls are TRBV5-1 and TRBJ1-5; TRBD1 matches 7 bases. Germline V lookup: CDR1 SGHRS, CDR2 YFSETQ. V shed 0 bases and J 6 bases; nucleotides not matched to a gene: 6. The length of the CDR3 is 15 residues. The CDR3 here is CASSLEAGGGQPQHF. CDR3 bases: TGCGCCAGCAGCTTGGAGGCAGGGGGAGGTCAGCCCCAGCATTTT.

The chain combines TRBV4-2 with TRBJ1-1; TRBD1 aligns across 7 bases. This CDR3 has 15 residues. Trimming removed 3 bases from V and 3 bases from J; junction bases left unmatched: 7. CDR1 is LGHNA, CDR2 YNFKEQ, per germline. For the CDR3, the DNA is TGTGCCAGCAGCCACGCACAGGGGCGGGACACTGAAGCTTTCTTT. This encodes CASSHAQGRDTEAFF.

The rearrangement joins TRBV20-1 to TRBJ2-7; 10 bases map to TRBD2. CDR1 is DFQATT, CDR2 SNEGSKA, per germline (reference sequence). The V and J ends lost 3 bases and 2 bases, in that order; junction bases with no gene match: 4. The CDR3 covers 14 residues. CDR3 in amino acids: CSASLAGGAYEQYF. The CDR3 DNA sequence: TGCAGTGCTAGTTTAGCGGGAGGCGCCTACGAGCAGTACTTC.

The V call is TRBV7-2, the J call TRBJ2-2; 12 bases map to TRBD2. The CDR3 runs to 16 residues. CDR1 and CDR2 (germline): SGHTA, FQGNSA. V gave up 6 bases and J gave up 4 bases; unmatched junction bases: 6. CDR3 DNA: TGTGCCAGCAGTCTAGCGGGGGGGCCGGGCACCGGGGAGCTGTTTTTT. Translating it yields CASSLAGGPGTGELFF.

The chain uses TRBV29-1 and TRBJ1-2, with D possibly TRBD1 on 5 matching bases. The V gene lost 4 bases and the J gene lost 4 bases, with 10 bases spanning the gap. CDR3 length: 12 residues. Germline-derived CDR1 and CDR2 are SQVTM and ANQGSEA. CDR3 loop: CSVGQTSYGYTF. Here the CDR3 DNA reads TGCAGCGTTGGACAGACCTCCTATGGCTACACCTTC.

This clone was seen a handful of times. The CDR3 protein is CASSYSAGTGIGELFF. The CDR3 nucleotides read TGTGCCAGCAGTTACTCCGCCGGGACAGGCATCGGGGAGCTGTTTTTT. The chain uses TRBV6-2 or TRBV6-3 and TRBJ2-2, with 8 bases identical to TRBD1. The CDR3 runs to 16 residues. V lost 0 bases, J lost 7 bases, and 7 bases stayed unmatched. CDR1 is MNHEY, CDR2 SVGEGT, per germline.

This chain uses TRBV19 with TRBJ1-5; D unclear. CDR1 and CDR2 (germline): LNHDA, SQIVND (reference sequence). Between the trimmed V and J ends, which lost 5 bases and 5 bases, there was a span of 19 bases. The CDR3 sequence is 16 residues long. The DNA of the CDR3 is TGTGCCAGTAGTGTGGCGGTGACCCGGAGTGATCAGCCCCAGCATTTT. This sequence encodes CASSVAVTRSDQPQHF.

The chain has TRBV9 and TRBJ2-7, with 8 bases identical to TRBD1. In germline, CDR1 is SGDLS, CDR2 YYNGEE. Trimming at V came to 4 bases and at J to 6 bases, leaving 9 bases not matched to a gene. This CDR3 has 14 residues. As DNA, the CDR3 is TGTGCCAGCAGCACTACAGGGGGTATAGGCGAGCAGTACTTC. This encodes CASSTTGGIGEQYF.

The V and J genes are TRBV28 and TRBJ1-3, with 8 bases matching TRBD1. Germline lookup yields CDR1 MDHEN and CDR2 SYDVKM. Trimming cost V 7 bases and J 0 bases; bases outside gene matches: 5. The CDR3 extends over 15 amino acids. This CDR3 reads CASIIGTGSGNTIYF. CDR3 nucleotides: TGTGCCAGCATTATCGGGACAGGCTCTGGAAACACCATATATTTT.

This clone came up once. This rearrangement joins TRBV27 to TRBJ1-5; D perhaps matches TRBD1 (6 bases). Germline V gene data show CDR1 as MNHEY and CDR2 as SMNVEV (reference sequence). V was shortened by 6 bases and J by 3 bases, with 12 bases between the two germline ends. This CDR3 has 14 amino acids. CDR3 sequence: CASRPRTANQPQHF. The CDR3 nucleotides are TGTGCCAGCAGACCCAGGACAGCCAATCAGCCCCAGCATTTT.

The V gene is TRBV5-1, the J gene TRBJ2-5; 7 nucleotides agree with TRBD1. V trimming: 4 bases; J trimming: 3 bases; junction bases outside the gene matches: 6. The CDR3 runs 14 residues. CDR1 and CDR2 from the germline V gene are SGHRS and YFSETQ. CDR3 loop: CASSPGTAKETQYF. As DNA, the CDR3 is TGCGCCAGCAGCCCCGGGACAGCCAAAGAGACCCAGTACTTC.

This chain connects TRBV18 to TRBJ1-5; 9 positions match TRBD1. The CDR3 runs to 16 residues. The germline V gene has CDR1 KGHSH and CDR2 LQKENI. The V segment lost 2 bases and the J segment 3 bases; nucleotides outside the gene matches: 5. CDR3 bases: TGTGCCAGCTCACCAGAGACAGGGGGGACCAATCAGCCCCAGCATTTT. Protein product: CASSPETGGTNQPQHF.

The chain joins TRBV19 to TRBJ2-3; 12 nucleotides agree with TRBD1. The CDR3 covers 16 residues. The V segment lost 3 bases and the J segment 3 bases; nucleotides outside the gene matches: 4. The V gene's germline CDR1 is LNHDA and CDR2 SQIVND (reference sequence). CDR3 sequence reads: CASSMGTGGQTDTQYF. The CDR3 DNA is TGTGCCAGTAGTATGGGGACAGGGGGCCAAACAGATACGCAGTATTTT. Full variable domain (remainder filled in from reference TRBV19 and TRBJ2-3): DGGITQSPKYLFRKEGQNVTLSCEQNLNHDAMYWYRQDPGQGLRLIYYSQIVNDFQKGDIAEGYSVSREKKESFPLTVTSAQKNPTAFYLCASSMGTGGQTDTQYFGPGTRLTVL.

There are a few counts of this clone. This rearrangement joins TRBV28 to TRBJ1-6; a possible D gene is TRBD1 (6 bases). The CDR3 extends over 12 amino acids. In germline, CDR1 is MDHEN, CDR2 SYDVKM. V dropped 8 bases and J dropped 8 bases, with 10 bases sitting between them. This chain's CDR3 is CASGGAHSPLHF. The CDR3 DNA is TGTGCCAGCGGGGGGGCCCATTCACCCCTCCACTTT.

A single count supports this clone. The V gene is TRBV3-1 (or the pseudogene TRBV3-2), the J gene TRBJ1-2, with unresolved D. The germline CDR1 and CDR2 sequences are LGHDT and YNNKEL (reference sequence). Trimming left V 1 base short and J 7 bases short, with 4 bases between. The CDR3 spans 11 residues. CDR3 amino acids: CASSQAGGYTF. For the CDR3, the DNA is TGTGCCAGCAGCCAAGCCGGTGGCTACACCTTC.

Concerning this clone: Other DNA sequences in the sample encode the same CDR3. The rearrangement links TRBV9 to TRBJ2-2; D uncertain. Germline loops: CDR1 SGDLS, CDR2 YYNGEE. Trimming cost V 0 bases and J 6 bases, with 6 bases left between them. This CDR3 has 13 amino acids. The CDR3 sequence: CASSVVGSGELFF. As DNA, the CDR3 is TGTGCCAGCAGCGTAGTCGGTTCCGGGGAGCTGTTTTTT.

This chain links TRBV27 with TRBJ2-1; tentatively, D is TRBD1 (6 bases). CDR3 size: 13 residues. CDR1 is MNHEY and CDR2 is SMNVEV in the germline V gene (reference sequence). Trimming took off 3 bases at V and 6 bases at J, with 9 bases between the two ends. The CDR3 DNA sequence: TGTGCCAGCAGTTTGGCAGGGGTCAATGAGCAGTTCTTC. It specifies CASSLAGVNEQFF.

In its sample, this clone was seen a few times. The CDR3 DNA is TGTGCCAGCAGGGCGACAGGGGGTCTTGGCTACACCTTC. It yields the protein CASRATGGLGYTF. The V and J genes are TRBV25-1 and TRBJ1-2; 9 bases are shared with TRBD1. Trimming took 6 bases from V and 7 from J; bases not matched to a gene: 6. This CDR3 is built from 13 residues. The germline gives CDR1 MGHDK, CDR2 SYGVNS.